The 21 T cell receptor beta chains reported below all come from one sample, sequenced in a study of blood T cell repertoires in COVID-19 (dated by TCRdb to about 2020). The library was obtained by the immunoSEQ multiplex PCR assay. TCRdb's version of the immuneACCESS table is confined to in-frame rearrangements and falls short of the full clone set. An unresolved V gene accounts for under half of the shortfall where checked; the remainder is of unknown origin. This sample has fewer than 250,000 clones in its table, and more than 70% of those were observed once. The ten largest make up 2.5% to 3.5% of the sample. The specimen was peripheral blood. The origin of the receptors is a man aged 50 to 59 with active or convalescent COVID-19.

The V call is TRBV19, the J call TRBJ1-5; 7 bases match TRBD1. With 6 bases clipped from V and 4 bases from J, the junction kept 6 bases outside the gene matches. The CDR3 totals 14 residues. Germline loops: CDR1 LNHDA, CDR2 SQIVND (reference sequence). The CDR3 sequence is CASSPTGRNQPQHF. DNA for the CDR3: TGTGCCAGTAGCCCGACAGGGAGGAATCAGCCCCAGCATTTT. Together with reference TRBV19 and TRBJ1-5, the CDR3 gives the full variable domain: DGGITQSPKYLFRKEGQNVTLSCEQNLNHDAMYWYRQDPGQGLRLIYYSQIVNDFQKGDIAEGYSVSREKKESFPLTVTSAQKNPTAFYLCASSPTGRNQPQHFGDGTRLSIL.

The chain is built from TRBV2 and TRBJ1-5; D is unresolved. From germline, CDR1 is SNHLY and CDR2 FYNNEI. CDR3 size: 13 residues. Trimming took off 6 bases at V and 5 bases at J, with 11 bases between the two ends. As DNA, the CDR3 is TGTGCCAGCAGCTCGGGTCTATATCAGCCCCAGCATTTT. It is translated as CASSSGLYQPQHF.

This clone was seen many times. One end of the junction varies from germline; a read error may be responsible. The chain couples TRBV7-2 to TRBJ1-5; 8 bases are shared with TRBD1. CDR3 size: 16 residues. The germline gives CDR1 SGHTA, CDR2 FQGNSA. Written as DNA, the CDR3 is TGTGCCAGCAGCGTAGCACAGGGGGGAGGAAATCAGCCCCAGCATTTT. It yields the protein CASSVAQGGGNQPQHF.

The rearrangement uses TRBV7-9 and TRBJ1-6, with D possibly TRBD1 on 6 matching bases. The V end lost 6 bases, the J end lost 10 bases, and 22 bases lay between the germline ends. CDR1 and CDR2 from the germline V gene are SEHNR and FQNEAQ (reference sequence). This CDR3 has 16 amino acids. CDR3 region: CASRQTKQGNGSPLHF. The DNA of the CDR3 is TGTGCCAGCAGGCAAACCAAACAGGGTAACGGATCACCCCTCCACTTT.

In this sample, this clone turned up a few times. The J gene is TRBJ2-7, the V gene TRBV10-2; 10 nucleotides align to TRBD2. Unmatched junction bases numbered 9, after V lost 4 bases and J lost 6 bases. This CDR3 region has 15 residues. CDR1 WSHSY and CDR2 SAAADI come from the germline V gene. CDR3 in amino acids: CASSVGTSALGEQYF. The CDR3 nucleotides are TGCGCCAGCAGTGTTGGGACTAGCGCCCTCGGCGAGCAGTACTTC.

The rearrangement joins TRBV5-1 to TRBJ1-5; no clear D gene. The CDR3 is made up of 15 amino acids. Between the trimmed V and J ends, which lost 4 bases and 3 bases, there was a span of 14 bases. The germline CDR1 and CDR2 sequences are SGHRS and YFSETQ. The CDR3 DNA follows: TGCGCCAGCAGCCTGACTTCAGATCCCAATCAGCCCCAGCATTTT. The encoded protein is CASSLTSDPNQPQHF. Complete variable domain (other parts from reference TRBV5-1 and TRBJ1-5): KAGVTQTPRYLIKTRGQQVTLSCSPISGHRSVSWYQQTPGQGLQFLFEYFSETQRNKGNFPGRFSGRQFSNSRSEMNVSTLELGDSALYLCASSLTSDPNQPQHFGDGTRLSIL.

The rearrangement links TRBV25-1 to TRBJ2-3, with 8 positions matching TRBD1. CDR3 length: 14 amino acids. Germline lookup yields CDR1 MGHDK and CDR2 SYGVNS. The V segment lost 9 bases and the J segment 3 bases; nucleotides outside the gene matches: 8. The CDR3 reads CASRQGWRTDTQYF. Written as DNA, the CDR3 is TGTGCCAGTAGACAGGGGTGGAGGACAGATACGCAGTATTTT.

This rearrangement joins TRBV30 to TRBJ2-2, with TRBD1 as a possible D gene (6 bases). Trimming stripped 0 bases from V and 2 bases from J, with 13 bases between. The CDR3 runs 16 residues. Germline V gene sequence: CDR1 GTSNPN, CDR2 SVGIG (reference sequence). CDR3 residues: CAWSVREQGNTGELFF. The CDR3 nucleotides are TGTGCCTGGAGTGTACGTGAACAGGGTAACACCGGGGAGCTGTTTTTT. Complete variable domain (other parts from reference TRBV30 and TRBJ2-2): SQTIHQWPATLVQPVGSPLSLECTVEGTSNPNLYWYRQAAGRGLQLLFYSVGIGQISSEVPQNLSASRPQDRQFILSSKKLLLSDSGFYLCAWSVREQGNTGELFFGEGSRLTVL.

The gene calls are TRBV11-2 and TRBJ1-6; D not resolved. The CDR3 covers 13 residues. Germline CDR1 reads SGHAT; CDR2 reads FQNNGV. Trimming removed 5 bases from V and 7 bases from J, with 9 bases in between. CDR3 nucleotide sequence: TGTGCCAGCAGCCCTCGGAGAAATTCACCCCTCCACTTT. Translating gives CASSPRRNSPLHF.

The rearrangement joins TRBV14 to TRBJ1-2; D is unresolved. The CDR3 spans 16 residues. V was clipped by 0 bases and J by 1 base, with 12 bases between them. The V gene's germline CDR1 is SGHDN and CDR2 FVKESK. Here the CDR3 reads CASSQEPASFNYGYTF. For the CDR3, the DNA is TGTGCCAGCAGCCAAGAACCCGCGTCTTTTAACTATGGCTACACCTTC. Supplemented by reference TRBV14 and TRBJ1-2, the full variable domain reads EAGVTQFPSHSVIEKGQTVTLRCDPISGHDNLYWYRRVMGKEIKFLLHFVKESKQDESGMPNNRFLAERTGGTYSTLKVQPAELEDSGVYFCASSQEPASFNYGYTFGSGTRLTVV.

This rearrangement joins TRBV12-3 or TRBV12-4 to TRBJ1-1; D is perhaps TRBD1 (6 bases). The CDR3 loop spans 13 amino acids. V was pared by 7 bases and J by 0 bases, with 9 bases between. The CDR3 sequence: CASMWTVNTEAFF. The CDR3 bases are TGTGCCAGCATGTGGACAGTGAACACTGAAGCTTTCTTT.

This clone was seen just once. The CDR3 loop reads CATQDQETQYF. In DNA, the CDR3 is TGTGCCACCCAGGACCAAGAGACCCAGTACTTC. The rearrangement joins TRBV7-6 to TRBJ2-5; no definite D call. The CDR3 totals 11 residues. Germline CDR1 reads SGHVS; CDR2 reads FNYEAQ. Trimming pared 10 bases from V and 0 bases from J, leaving 6 bases between.

This clone was seen just once. The chain has TRBV5-6 and TRBJ2-5; 8 bases are shared with TRBD1. CDR1 SGHDT and CDR2 YYEEEE come from the germline V gene. V shed 2 bases and J 4 bases; nucleotides not matched to a gene: 7. The CDR3 covers 15 residues. The CDR3 DNA is TGTGCCAGCAGCTTTCGGACAGGGTACCCAGAGACCCAGTACTTC. It specifies CASSFRTGYPETQYF.

This clone was seen a handful of times. DNA of the CDR3: TGCAGCGTGATCAGCGGGAGGGCCGAAGAGCAGTACTTC. Protein: CSVISGRAEEQYF. The chain is built from TRBV29-1 and TRBJ2-7, with TRBD2 matching over 10 bases. Germline CDR1 SQVTM, CDR2 ANQGSEA. Trimming at V came to 6 bases and at J to 7 bases, leaving 9 bases not matched to a gene. This CDR3 has 13 residues.

The table lists this clone with a count of one. The chain couples TRBV14 to TRBJ2-7; 8 bases are a match to TRBD2. Germline V gene data show CDR1 as SGHDN and CDR2 as FVKESK. The CDR3 has 13 residues. Trimming cost V 4 bases and J 2 bases; bases outside gene matches: 1. The CDR3 DNA follows: TGTGCCAGCAGCCCCGGGGGGGCCTACGAGCAGTACTTC. This codes for CASSPGGAYEQYF.

The rearrangement links TRBV7-9 to TRBJ2-7, with 7 positions matching TRBD1. The CDR3 covers 13 residues. Per the germline V gene, CDR1 is SEHNR and CDR2 is FQNEAQ (reference sequence). The V and J ends lost 5 bases and 2 bases, in that order; junction bases with no gene match: 3. As DNA, the CDR3 is TGTGCCAGCAGCCCAACAGGGGCCTACGAGCAGTACTTC. Its translation: CASSPTGAYEQYF.

This clone has a handful of counts. The J gene is TRBJ1-5, the V gene TRBV6-1; D remains unclear. There are 19 residues in the CDR3. V lost 2 bases to trimming and J lost 0 bases, with 20 bases between them. Germline CDR1 reads MNHNS; CDR2 reads SASEGT. As DNA, the CDR3 is TGTGCCAGCAGTGAATGGAGGGATTGGATTGGAATTAGCAATCAGCCCCAGCATTTT. This gives the protein CASSEWRDWIGISNQPQHF.

The chain combines TRBV4-1 with TRBJ2-3, with 14 bases that match TRBD2. The CDR3 totals 17 residues. After removal of 1 base from V and 6 bases from J, the junction contained 6 bases not matched to a gene. Germline V lookup: CDR1 MGHRA, CDR2 YSYEKL. The CDR3 DNA reads as TGCGCCAGCAGCCAAGGGAGACTAGCGGGGGGGCGGGATACGCAGTATTTT. Translation gives CASSQGRLAGGRDTQYF.

This clone was found once. The chain links TRBV9 to TRBJ2-2; D ambiguous. Germline CDR1 reads SGDLS; CDR2 reads YYNGEE. V dropped 1 base and J dropped 0 bases, with 4 bases sitting between them. The CDR3 extends over 14 amino acids. For the CDR3, the DNA is TGTGCCAGCAGCGTACAGTCGAACACCGGGGAGCTGTTTTTT. Its translation is CASSVQSNTGELFF.

The rearrangement joins TRBV28 to TRBJ1-5; 7 bases agree with TRBD1. CDR3 length: 16 amino acids. Per the germline V gene, CDR1 is MDHEN and CDR2 is SYDVKM. The ends lost 3 bases at V and 4 bases at J; junction bases unmatched: 9. CDR3 sequence (DNA): TGTGCCAGCAGTTTTCAAAGGGCAGGGGGAAATCAGCCCCAGCATTTT. It is translated as CASSFQRAGGNQPQHF.

The genes are TRBV5-1 and TRBJ2-3; the D gene is possibly TRBD2 (5 bases). The V end was cut by 0 bases, the J end by 4 bases, with 6 bases between. Germline-derived CDR1 and CDR2 are SGHRS and YFSETQ. The CDR3 is made up of 13 amino acids. The CDR3 loop is CASSLVGADTQYF. CDR3 DNA sequence: TGCGCCAGCAGCTTGGTCGGGGCAGATACGCAGTATTTT. The variable domain in full, completed from reference TRBV5-1 and TRBJ2-3, reads KAGVTQTPRYLIKTRGQQVTLSCSPISGHRSVSWYQQTPGQGLQFLFEYFSETQRNKGNFPGRFSGRQFSNSRSEMNVSTLELGDSALYLCASSLVGADTQYFGPGTRLTVL.